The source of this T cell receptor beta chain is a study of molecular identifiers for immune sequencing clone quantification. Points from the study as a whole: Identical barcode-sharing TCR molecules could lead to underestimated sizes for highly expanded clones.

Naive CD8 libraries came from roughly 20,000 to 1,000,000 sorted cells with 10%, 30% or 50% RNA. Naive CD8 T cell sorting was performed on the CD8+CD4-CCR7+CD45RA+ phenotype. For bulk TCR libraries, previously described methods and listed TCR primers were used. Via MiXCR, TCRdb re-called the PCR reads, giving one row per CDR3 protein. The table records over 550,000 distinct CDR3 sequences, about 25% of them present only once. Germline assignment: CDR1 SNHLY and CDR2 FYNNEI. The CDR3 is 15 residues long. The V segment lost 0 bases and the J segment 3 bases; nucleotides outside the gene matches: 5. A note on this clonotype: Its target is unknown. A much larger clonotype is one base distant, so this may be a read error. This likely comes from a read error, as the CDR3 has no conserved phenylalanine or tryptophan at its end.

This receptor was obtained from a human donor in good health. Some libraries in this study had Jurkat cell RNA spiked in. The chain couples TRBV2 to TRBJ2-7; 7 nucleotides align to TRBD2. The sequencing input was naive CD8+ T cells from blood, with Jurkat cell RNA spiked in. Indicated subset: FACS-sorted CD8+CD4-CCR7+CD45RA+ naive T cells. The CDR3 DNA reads TGTGCCAGCAGTGAAGCGCTGCGGGAGTTCTACGAGCAGTACTCC. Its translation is CASSEALREFYEQYS.